These 21 T cell receptor beta chains originate from one sample sequenced in a study of T cell repertoires in cytomegalovirus infection. MiXCR, run by TCRdb on the reads, gives a single entry per CDR3 protein. The data contain approximately 600,000 distinct CDR3 sequences, 40% of them singletons. Their recognized antigens are unknown. The specimen was cultured PBMCs, collected from culture after CMV antigen stimulation. The receptors originated from a human donor in good health (CMV status not recorded). Some clones in this sample may be carry-over from other donors' samples.

The chain recombines TRBV12-5 with TRBJ2-2, with TRBD2 matching 8 bases. The junction had 3 bases not matched to a gene; V was cut back by 4 bases and J by 5 bases. The germline CDR1 and CDR2 sequences are LGHNT and FRNRAP. CDR3 size: 14 residues. CDR3 region: CASGSSSGTGELFF. DNA for the CDR3: TGTGCTAGTGGTTCCTCTAGCGGGACCGGGGAGCTGTTTTTT.

This clonotype has a handful of counts. The V and J genes are TRBV5-5 and TRBJ2-7; no reliable D call. Germline V gene data show CDR1 as SGHKS and CDR2 as YYEKEE (reference sequence). The V and J ends lost 4 bases and 1 base respectively, with 6 bases between them. The CDR3 totals 12 residues. The CDR3 DNA follows: TGTGCCAGCAGCACTGTTTCCTACGAGCAGTACTTC. Protein sequence: CASSTVSYEQYF.

This chain links TRBV28 with TRBJ2-3, with D maybe TRBD1 (6 bases). Trimming took off 10 bases at V and 4 bases at J, with 15 bases between the two ends. The germline V gene encodes CDR1 MDHEN and CDR2 SYDVKM. The CDR3 extends over 13 amino acids. The CDR3 region is CATETGIADTQYF. CDR3 DNA: TGTGCCACCGAAACAGGGATCGCAGATACGCAGTATTTT.

V usage is TRBV4-3 and J usage is TRBJ1-2; D is perhaps TRBD1 (5 bases). This CDR3 contains 17 residues. Germline CDR1 LGHNA, CDR2 YSLEER. V gave up 0 bases and J gave up 0 bases, with 14 bases separating them. The CDR3 loop is CASSQDTPDSPNYGYTF. CDR3 nucleotides: TGCGCCAGCAGCCAAGATACCCCCGACAGCCCTAACTATGGCTACACCTTC.

This clonotype was recorded a few times. The rearrangement uses TRBV7-6 and TRBJ1-4; maybe TRBD1 (6 bases). CDR3 size: 15 residues. The V and J ends lost 2 bases and 5 bases respectively, with 12 bases between them. In germline, CDR1 is SGHVS, CDR2 FNYEAQ. As DNA, the CDR3 is TGTGCCAGCAGCTTAAGTGGGGGCCAGAATGAAAAACTGTTTTTT. Translation: CASSLSGGQNEKLFF.

This clonotype has more than one count but fewer than ten. This chain links TRBV7-2 with TRBJ1-2; no clear D gene. Trimming removed 5 bases from V and 6 bases from J, with 16 bases in between. There are 14 residues in the CDR3. Germline V gives CDR1 SGHTA, CDR2 FQGNSA. The DNA for the CDR3 is TGTGCCAGCAGCACGTACGGGTTAGGAAATGGCTACACCTTC. It codes for CASSTYGLGNGYTF. Using reference TRBV7-2 and TRBJ1-2 for the parts outside the CDR3, the full variable domain is GAGVSQSPSNKVTEKGKDVELRCDPISGHTALYWYRQSLGQGLEFLIYFQGNSAPDKSGLPSDRFSAERTGGSVSTLTIQRTQQEDSAVYLCASSTYGLGNGYTFGSGTRLTVV.

This clonotype was seen many times. The gene calls are TRBV27 and TRBJ2-7, with TRBD1 as a possible D gene (6 bases). This CDR3 is built from 16 residues. Looked up from germline, CDR1 is MNHEY and CDR2 is SMNVEV (reference sequence). Trimming removed 2 bases from V and 5 bases from J, with 19 bases in between. CDR3 nucleotides: TGTGCCAGCAGTTTAGTCTTGGGGACACTCCCACACGAGCAGTACTTC. Translated: CASSLVLGTLPHEQYF.

This clonotype showed up just a few times. The rearrangement links TRBV6-5 to TRBJ1-2; D ambiguous. V lost 6 bases to trimming and J lost 7 bases, with 9 bases between them. CDR3 length: 11 amino acids. Germline CDR1 and CDR2: MNHEY and SVGAGI. The DNA of the CDR3 is TGTGCCAGCAGAGCATCCGGTGGCTACACCTTC. Translating it yields CASRASGGYTF.

V is TRBV11-2 and J is TRBJ2-5; perhaps TRBD2 as D (6 bases). The CDR3 is 14 residues long. The V and J ends lost 0 bases and 3 bases respectively, with 8 bases between them. CDR1 SGHAT and CDR2 FQNNGV come from the germline V gene. CDR3 sequence reads: CASSLDTGEETQYF. CDR3 in DNA: TGTGCCAGCAGCTTAGATACGGGGGAAGAGACCCAGTACTTC.

V and J are TRBV7-2 and TRBJ1-2; TRBD1 matches at 9 bases. CDR1 SGHTA and CDR2 FQGNSA come from the germline V gene. The CDR3 length is 14 residues. The trim removed 5 bases at V and 5 bases at J, leaving 6 bases unmatched. CDR3 amino acids: CASSPPDRGYGYTF. The CDR3 bases are TGTGCCAGCAGCCCCCCGGACAGGGGATATGGCTACACCTTC.

The chain is built from TRBV12-3 or TRBV12-4 and TRBJ2-1; 11 bases fit TRBD2. The CDR3 has 15 amino acids. V lost 5 bases to trimming and J lost 10 bases; unmatched junction nucleotides: 10. CDR3 sequence reads: CASSRLAGLSWEQFF. As DNA, the CDR3 is TGTGCCAGCAGTCGACTAGCGGGGTTGTCCTGGGAGCAGTTCTTC.

The J gene is TRBJ2-5, the V gene TRBV20-1; perhaps TRBD2 as D (6 bases). This CDR3 is 14 amino acids long. V was pared by 6 bases and J by 1 base, with 15 bases between. Per the germline V gene, CDR1 is DFQATT and CDR2 is SNEGSKA (reference sequence). The CDR3, as DNA: TGCAGTGCCAGCCCCTGGGACTTCCAAGAGACCCAGTACTTC. Protein product: CSASPWDFQETQYF.

The rearrangement joins TRBV20-1 to TRBJ2-1, with 7 bases matching TRBD1. CDR3 length equals 14 residues. The J segment lost 6 bases and the V segment lost 3 bases, leaving 8 bases of the junction unmatched. Germline V gene sequence: CDR1 DFQATT, CDR2 SNEGSKA (reference sequence). This CDR3 is CSASQQGSGNEQFF. The CDR3 DNA reads as TGCAGTGCTAGTCAACAGGGGAGCGGCAATGAGCAGTTCTTC.

Details on this clonotype: One junction end disagrees with the germline gene, perhaps due to a read error. The chain combines TRBV19 with TRBJ1-4; no clear D. Germline CDR1 is LNHDA and CDR2 is SQIVND (reference sequence). The CDR3 has 16 residues. The CDR3 is CASSSEEAGTTEKLFF. CDR3 nucleotide sequence: TGTGCCAGTAGTTCGGAGGAGGCCGGCACTACTGAAAAACTGTTTTTT. The full variable domain, in which reference TRBV19 and TRBJ1-4 provide the parts outside the CDR3, is DGGITQSPKYLFRKEGQNVTLSCEQNLNHDAMYWYRQDPGQGLRLIYYSQIVNDFQKGDIAEGYSVSREKKESFPLTVTSAQKNPTAFYLCASSSEEAGTTEKLFFGSGTQLSVL.

This chain joins TRBV28 and TRBJ1-1; TRBD1 is a possible D gene (5 bases). Germline V CDR1 and CDR2: MDHEN, SYDVKM. The CDR3 totals 14 residues. V was pared by 7 bases and J by 7 bases, with 19 bases between. Here the CDR3 DNA reads TGTGCCAGCAAGGGTACGGGGCGAGCTAATGAAGCTTTCTTT. It yields the protein CASKGTGRANEAFF.

V is TRBV7-2 and J is TRBJ1-3, with TRBD1 as a possible D gene (5 bases). Per germline, CDR1 SGHTA and CDR2 FQGNSA. The CDR3 is made up of 15 amino acids. V gave up 5 bases and J gave up 0 bases, with 11 bases separating them. The CDR3: CASSATGSSGNTIYF. DNA for the CDR3: TGTGCCAGCAGCGCAACAGGAAGCTCTGGAAACACCATATATTTT.

This clonotype has just a few counts. The rearrangement links TRBV12-5 to TRBJ2-3; D not resolved. The V gene's germline CDR1 is LGHNT and CDR2 FRNRAP. This CDR3 has 13 amino acids. V was pared by 3 bases and J by 1 base, with 5 bases between. The CDR3 bases are TGTGCTAGTGGTTTATCGGGCACAGATACGCAGTATTTT. Amino acid sequence: CASGLSGTDTQYF.

The rearrangement links TRBV19 to TRBJ2-7, with no clear D. Germline lookup yields CDR1 LNHDA and CDR2 SQIVND (reference sequence). The CDR3 has 15 residues. Trimming stripped 10 bases from V and 6 bases from J, with 25 bases between. The chain's CDR3 is CATAPARRQSAEQYF. In DNA, the CDR3 is TGTGCCACCGCTCCCGCTAGACGGCAGAGTGCCGAGCAGTACTTC.

There are a few counts of this clonotype. The rearrangement links TRBV12-3 or TRBV12-4 to TRBJ2-7, with D perhaps TRBD1 (6 bases). This CDR3 has 15 residues. Trimming removed 0 bases from V and 3 bases from J, with 12 bases in between. The CDR3 DNA sequence: TGTGCCAGCAGTTTAGCCGACAGGCGATTCTACGAGCAGTACTTC. It specifies CASSLADRRFYEQYF.

This clonotype was detected only a few times. The J gene is TRBJ1-2, the V gene TRBV12-3 or TRBV12-4, with 7 bases lining up with TRBD1. Trimming removed 1 base from V and 6 bases from J; junction bases left unmatched: 5. The CDR3 totals 14 residues. The CDR3 loop is CASSLGQGNDGYTF. The CDR3 DNA follows: TGTGCCAGCAGTTTAGGACAGGGCAACGATGGCTACACCTTC.

The rearrangement uses TRBV28 and TRBJ2-2, with D uncertain. Germline CDR1 is MDHEN and CDR2 is SYDVKM. V was trimmed by 5 bases and J by 5 bases, leaving 9 bases between them. CDR3 length equals 13 residues. The CDR3 sequence is CASSAAATGELFF. The DNA of the CDR3 is TGTGCCAGCAGTGCGGCCGCTACCGGGGAGCTGTTTTTT.